This T cell receptor beta chain emerged from a study of technical replicates of blood from a handful of donors. Assay used: immunoSEQ multiplex PCR; TCRdb lists only in-frame clones, some missing. The sample includes more than 65,000 clones, approximately 96% of them seen just once. V shed 1 base and J shed 6 bases, with 10 bases lying between them. Germline V lookup: CDR1 SEHNR, CDR2 FQNEAQ (reference sequence). The CDR3 runs to 14 residues. This sequence was found in a human donor in good health. The sequencing input was T cells isolated from PBMCs. V gene TRBV7-9 combines with J gene TRBJ2-1, with D perhaps matching TRBD2 (6 bases). Here the CDR3 DNA reads TGTGCCAGCAGCTTAGAGACTAGAACCAATGAGCAGTTCTTC. As protein: CASSLETRTNEQFF.